Listed below are T cell receptor beta chains from one sample, sequenced in a study of blood T cell repertoires in COVID-19. Profiling relied on immunoSEQ multiplex PCR, and the TCRdb table lists in-frame clones only, not all of them. The data contain approximately 71,000 clones, 79% of them singletons. Sequenced: peripheral blood. All receptors come from a man in his 60s with active or convalescent COVID-19. Each CDR3 is given with its conserved first and last residue. D genes are given only for firm matches. Not every row has a clone size; where given, it reads once, few, many or a size class.

v_call,d_call,j_call,clone_size,cdr3_aa,cdr3_nt
TRBV6-5,TRBD1,TRBJ1-1,.,CASSYPDRAGTEAFF,TGTGCCAGCAGTTACCCCGACAGGGCTGGCACTGAAGCTTTCTTT
TRBV28,.,TRBJ2-7,.,CASRTTGREQYF,TGTGCCAGCAGAACCACAGGTCGCGAGCAGTACTTC
TRBV6-5,TRBD2,TRBJ2-5,once,CASSWGGGARETQYF,TGTGCCAGCAGTTGGGGCGGGGGGGCCCGAGAGACCCAGTACTTC
TRBV3-1/TRBV3-2,TRBD1,TRBJ1-5,.,CASSRGYRGRSNQPQHF,TGTGCCAGCAGCCGTGGCTACAGGGGGCGAAGCAATCAGCCCCAGCATTTT
TRBV28,.,TRBJ2-7,.,CASIPGSHLYSYEQYF,TGTGCCAGCATCCCGGGAAGTCACTTATACTCCTACGAGCAGTACTTC
TRBV7-2,.,TRBJ1-5,.,CASSFKGDQPQHF,TGTGCCAGCAGCTTTAAGGGGGATCAGCCCCAGCATTTT
TRBV12-5,TRBD1,TRBJ1-1,.,CASGGEGARTEAFF,TGTGCTAGTGGCGGAGAGGGGGCGCGCACTGAAGCTTTCTTT
TRBV11-1,TRBD2,TRBJ2-7,.,CASSLAPDGSGVSEQYF,TGTGCCAGCAGCTTAGCCCCCGATGGTAGCGGGGTCAGCGAGCAGTACTTC
TRBV3-1/TRBV3-2,.,TRBJ1-1,.,CASSQVGGWGTEAFF,TGTGCCAGCAGCCAAGTCGGGGGGTGGGGCACTGAAGCTTTCTTT
TRBV10-3,TRBD1,TRBJ1-1,.,CAISVPGQVNTEAFF,TGTGCCATCAGTGTGCCGGGACAGGTGAACACTGAAGCTTTCTTT
TRBV12-3/TRBV12-4,.,TRBJ1-1,.,CASTSFVPVEAFF,TGTGCCAGCACCTCGTTTGTTCCCGTTGAAGCTTTCTTT
TRBV28,TRBD1,TRBJ1-2,once,CASRYTGGRTRSGYTF,TGTGCCAGCAGATACACAGGGGGCAGGACCAGGAGCGGCTACACCTTC
TRBV27,TRBD1,TRBJ2-3,few,CASSLLPGQQYTQYF,TGTGCCAGCAGTTTACTTCCGGGACAGCAATACACGCAGTATTTT